The 17 T cell receptor beta chains below come from one sample, sequenced in a study of neoadjuvant anti-PD-1 for oral cavity cancer. Time point reported: after neoadjuvant nivolumab, at surgical resection. Assay: immunoSEQ multiplex PCR; the TCRdb copy retains only in-frame clones and omits some. The sample carries tens of thousands of clones, more than 35% recorded once. The sequenced sample was tumor tissue, obtained after nivolumab (anti-PD-1) treatment. All receptors derive from a person aged 35 to 85 with oral cavity squamous cell carcinoma.

This chain joins TRBV15 and TRBJ2-1, with D maybe TRBD2 (6 bases). Germline V gene data show CDR1 as LNHNV and CDR2 as YYDKDF (reference sequence). Deletions cut 11 bases from V and 4 bases from J, with 18 bases between. This CDR3 spans 14 amino acids. CDR3 nucleotide sequence: TGTGCCGTGGGGCTGGGGGGACGGTACAATGAGCAGTTCTTC. Translating gives CAVGLGGRYNEQFF.

This clone was detected only a few times. The chain combines TRBV5-6 with TRBJ2-1, with a tentative D call TRBD1 (5 bases). Germline CDR1 is SGHDT and CDR2 is YYEEEE. Trimming removed 5 bases at V and 4 bases at J, with 10 bases between. This CDR3 region has 13 residues. CDR3 nucleotides: TGTGCCAGCAGGGCTGGGGCATACAATGAGCAGTTCTTC. Its protein product is CASRAGAYNEQFF.

This clone came up once. The chain links TRBV5-4 to TRBJ2-5; D is possibly TRBD2 (6 bases). The CDR3 length is 14 residues. Between the trimmed V and J ends, which lost 0 bases and 5 bases, there was a span of 11 bases. Germline V gene lookup returns CDR1 SGHNT and CDR2 YYREEE (reference sequence). DNA of the CDR3: TGTGCCAGCAGCTTGGTTTCCGGAGGGGAGACCCAGTACTTC. Translated: CASSLVSGGETQYF.

This clone occurred a few times. The J gene is TRBJ2-3, the V gene TRBV5-1; 11 bases match TRBD1. The V segment lost 1 base and the J segment 1 base; nucleotides outside the gene matches: 14. The length of the CDR3 is 20 residues. Per the germline V gene, CDR1 is SGHRS and CDR2 is YFSETQ. The CDR3 DNA sequence: TGCGCCAGCAGCTTGCCTTCCGGGACAGGGGGGGGTTCGGGCACAGATACGCAGTATTTT. This gives the protein CASSLPSGTGGGSGTDTQYF.

The gene calls are TRBV13 and TRBJ2-3; D could derive from TRBD1 or TRBD2 (5 bases each). V was shortened by 2 bases and J by 0 bases, with 12 bases between the two germline ends. Germline loops: CDR1 PRHDT, CDR2 FYEKMQ (reference sequence). The CDR3 loop spans 16 amino acids. The DNA for the CDR3 is TGTGCCAGCAGCTTACGGGACCCAGATAGCACAGATACGCAGTATTTT. Translating gives CASSLRDPDSTDTQYF.

The chain carries TRBV7-7 and TRBJ1-1; 8 positions match TRBD1. The CDR3 has 13 residues. Germline V gene lookup returns CDR1 SSHAT and CDR2 FNYEAQ (reference sequence). Losses at the gene ends were 5 bases for V and 10 bases for J; bases not matched to a gene: 9. This CDR3 is CASSPWGRGRAFF. Written as DNA, the CDR3 is TGTGCCAGCAGCCCCTGGGGCAGGGGGCGAGCTTTCTTT. Full variable domain (remainder filled in from reference TRBV7-7 and TRBJ1-1): GAGVSQSPRYKVTKRGQDVTLRCDPISSHATLYWYQQALGQGPEFLTYFNYEAQPDKSGLPSDRFSAERPEGSISTLTIQRTEQRDSAMYRCASSPWGRGRAFFGQGTRLTVV.

The chain couples TRBV2 to TRBJ2-1; weak D call: TRBD1 (6 bases). Germline CDR1 SNHLY, CDR2 FYNNEI. V was pared by 9 bases and J by 15 bases, with 15 bases between. This CDR3 has 10 amino acids. Here the CDR3 reads CASLQGSWFF. The CDR3 DNA reads TGTGCCAGTCTACAGGGTAGTTGGTTCTTC. The full variable domain, its missing parts supplied by reference TRBV2 and TRBJ2-1, is EPEVTQTPSHQVTQMGQEVILRCVPISNHLYFYWYRQILGQKVEFLVSFYNNEISEKSEIFDDQFSVERPDGSNFTLKIRSTKLEDSAMYFCASLQGSWFFGPGTRLTVL.

This clone came up once. The chain carries TRBV5-4 and TRBJ1-1; 7 bases map to TRBD1. From germline, CDR1 is SGHNT and CDR2 YYREEE (reference sequence). This CDR3 has 13 residues. Trimming at V came to 3 bases and at J to 8 bases, leaving 7 bases not matched to a gene. CDR3 in amino acids: CASSSQGGLEAFF. The DNA for the CDR3 is TGTGCCAGCAGCTCTCAGGGGGGCCTAGAAGCTTTCTTT.

This clone showed up many times. The chain carries TRBV29-1 and TRBJ2-5; TRBD2 matches 13 bases. The CDR3 runs 15 residues. Per the germline V gene, CDR1 is SQVTM and CDR2 is ANQGSEA. V dropped 6 bases and J dropped 5; count of bases not matched to a gene: 9. This CDR3 is CSVGTSGAPRETQYF. The CDR3 region has the DNA TGCAGCGTCGGGACTAGCGGGGCCCCTCGGGAGACCCAGTACTTC.

The chain uses TRBV28 and TRBJ1-1; unclear D gene. Germline values: CDR1 MDHEN, CDR2 SYDVKM. This CDR3 has 11 amino acids. V gave up 3 bases and J gave up 11 bases, with 10 bases separating them. CDR3 sequence: CASSFDLQAFF. CDR3 DNA sequence: TGTGCCAGCAGTTTTGACTTGCAGGCTTTCTTT.

The chain employs TRBV6-5 and TRBJ2-1, with a weak D call TRBD2 (7 bases). The CDR3 covers 14 residues. Germline V gene sequence: CDR1 MNHEY, CDR2 SVGAGI. V shed 8 bases and J shed 1 base, with 12 bases lying between them. The chain's CDR3 is CASSRGGSYNEQFF. The CDR3, as DNA: TGTGCCAGCTCTAGGGGGGGATCCTACAATGAGCAGTTCTTC.

The rearrangement links TRBV27 to TRBJ1-4; 9 bases are a match to TRBD1. The CDR3 loop spans 13 amino acids. V shed 8 bases and J 8 bases; nucleotides not matched to a gene: 6. Looked up from germline, CDR1 is MNHEY and CDR2 is SMNVEV (reference sequence). The CDR3 here is CASRGTGNEKLFF. The CDR3, as DNA: TGTGCCAGCCGAGGGACAGGGAACGAAAAACTGTTTTTT.

The chain carries TRBV4-2 and TRBJ2-1, with TRBD1 identical over 10 bases. CDR1 is LGHNA, CDR2 YNFKEQ, per germline. The V gene end was trimmed by 6 bases and the J gene end by 3 bases; junction bases not matched to a gene: 5. This CDR3 region has 15 residues. The CDR3 nucleotides are TGTGCCAGCAGACCCCGGGACAGGGGCTACAATGAGCAGTTCTTC. Protein sequence: CASRPRDRGYNEQFF.

This clone turned up a few times. One end of the junction is discordant with germline, which a read error may explain. CDR3 residues: CASTLGGRGYGYTF. CDR3 DNA: TGTGCCAGCACCTTAGGGGGCCGTGGCTATGGCTACACCTTC. V usage is TRBV11-2 and J usage is TRBJ1-2; TRBD1 agrees at 7 bases. Germline loops: CDR1 SGHAT, CDR2 FQNNGV. The length of the CDR3 is 14 residues. The full variable domain, with the rest looked up from reference TRBV11-2 and TRBJ1-2, is EAGVAQSPRYKIIEKRQSVAFWCNPISGHATLYWYQQILGQGPKLLIQFQNNGVVDDSQLPKDRFSAERLKGVDSTLKIQPAKLEDSAVYLCASTLGGRGYGYTFGSGTRLTVV.

The V and J genes are TRBV7-6 and TRBJ2-2, with 8 bases identical to TRBD2. There are 17 residues in the CDR3. Germline CDR1 SGHVS, CDR2 FNYEAQ. V dropped 4 bases and J dropped 6; count of bases not matched to a gene: 13. The CDR3 DNA is TGTGCCAGCAGCTCCCTACCGGGACTAGTACCTCCCGGGGAGCTGTTTTTT. This sequence encodes CASSSLPGLVPPGELFF.

This clone occurred many times. This chain connects TRBV7-7 to TRBJ2-5, with D possibly being TRBD1 (6 bases). The CDR3 length is 13 residues. Per the germline V gene, CDR1 is SSHAT and CDR2 is FNYEAQ (reference sequence). The V and J ends lost 5 bases and 5 bases respectively, with 12 bases between them. The CDR3 loop reads CASSRLGQETQYF. The CDR3 coding sequence is TGTGCCAGCAGCCGATTAGGACAGGAGACCCAGTACTTC.

The V and J genes are TRBV4-1 and TRBJ2-3; D unclear. CDR1 and CDR2 from the germline V gene are MGHRA and YSYEKL. The V end was cut by 2 bases, the J end by 8 bases, with 11 bases between. This CDR3 is built from 13 residues. In DNA form, the CDR3 reads TGCGCCAGCAGCCAACCTCGGGCCGTTACGCAGTATTTT. This gives the protein CASSQPRAVTQYF.